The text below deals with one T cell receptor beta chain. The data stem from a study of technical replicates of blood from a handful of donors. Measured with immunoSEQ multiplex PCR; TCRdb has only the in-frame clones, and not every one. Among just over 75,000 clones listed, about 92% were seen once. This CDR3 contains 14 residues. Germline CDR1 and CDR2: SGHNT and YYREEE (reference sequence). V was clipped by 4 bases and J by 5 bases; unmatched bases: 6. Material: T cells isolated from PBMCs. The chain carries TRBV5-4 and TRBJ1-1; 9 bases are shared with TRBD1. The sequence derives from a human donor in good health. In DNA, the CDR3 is TGTGCCAGCAGCCCCGGGACAGGGAAGACTGAAGCTTTCTTT. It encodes CASSPGTGKTEAFF. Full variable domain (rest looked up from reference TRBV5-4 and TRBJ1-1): ETGVTQSPTHLIKTRGQQVTLRCSSQSGHNTVSWYQQALGQGPQFIFQYYREEENGRGNFPPRFSGLQFPNYSSELNVNALELDDSALYLCASSPGTGKTEAFFGQGTRLTVV.